The next 21 T cell receptor beta chains were all read from a single sample in a study of monozygotic twins with inflammatory bowel disease (dated by TCRdb to between 2018 and 2021). Library generation was performed with 5' RACE. Sequencing used an Illumina HiSeq 2500. One entry per CDR3 protein sequence results from the TCRdb reprocessing of the reads, with DNA left out. The sample's own table lists roughly 320,000 distinct CDR3 sequences. Over 5.5% of the sample belongs to the ten largest clones. The sequenced sample consisted of blood. The receptor source for this set is a human donor with ulcerative colitis or Crohn's disease, or a healthy co-twin of an affected twin (not recorded which).

The genes are TRBV7-2 and TRBJ2-1; TCRdb selects TRBD1, and the lack of DNA leaves this call unchecked. The CDR3 is made up of 15 amino acids. Germline CDR1 is SGHTA and CDR2 is FQGNSA. CDR3 amino acids: CASSLDGAINWEQFF.

V usage is TRBV5-1 and J usage is TRBJ2-3; TCRdb's D call, TRBD1, is unchecked because there is no DNA. Per germline, CDR1 SGHRS and CDR2 YFSETQ. The CDR3 is 16 residues long. The CDR3 protein is CASSIGPRGGTDTQYF.

The CDR3 spells CASSPTGGTVEQYF. The chain joins TRBV13 to TRBJ2-7; the D gene TCRdb calls, TRBD1, cannot be checked with no DNA. The length of the CDR3 is 14 residues. Per the germline V gene, CDR1 is PRHDT and CDR2 is FYEKMQ (reference sequence).

This chain joins TRBV20-1 and TRBJ2-1; the D call of TRBD2 rests on TCRdb alone, since no DNA is present to check it. Germline loops: CDR1 DFQATT, CDR2 SNEGSKA (reference sequence). The CDR3 sequence is 14 residues long. The CDR3 reads CSARGRATYNEQFF.

This chain uses TRBV7-2 with TRBJ2-5; with no DNA, the TCRdb D assignment of TRBD1 cannot be verified. CDR1 SGHTA and CDR2 FQGNSA come from the germline V gene. CDR3 length: 14 amino acids. The CDR3 is CASSPTPRKETQYF.

The chain is built from TRBV7-8 and TRBJ1-3. The CDR3 spans 18 residues. The V gene's germline CDR1 is SGHVS and CDR2 FQNEAQ. CDR3 in amino acids: CASSLRKGVSSSGNTIYF.

The CDR3 loop reads CASSQDRREQFF. The V and J genes are TRBV4-3 and TRBJ2-1; TCRdb outputs TRBD2, but without DNA this stays unchecked. Per germline, CDR1 LGHNA and CDR2 YSLEER. CDR3 length: 12 residues.

This chain joins TRBV7-9 and TRBJ1-2. The length of the CDR3 is 16 residues. Germline CDR1 reads SEHNR; CDR2 reads FQNEAQ (reference sequence). CDR3: CASSLGTVWENYGYTF.

CDR3 loop: CASSPDSYNEQFF. V and J are TRBV12-3 or TRBV12-4 and TRBJ2-1; the D call of TRBD1 rests on TCRdb alone, since no DNA is present to check it. This CDR3 comprises 13 residues.

The J gene is TRBJ1-2, the V gene TRBV3-1; the TRBD1 assignment by TCRdb is unverifiable without DNA. CDR1 and CDR2 (germline): LGHDT, YNNKEL (reference sequence). The length of the CDR3 is 15 residues. The CDR3 is CASSHAGGQGYGYTF. Full variable domain (rest looked up from reference TRBV3-1 and TRBJ1-2): DTAVSQTPKYLVTQMGNDKSIKCEQNLGHDTMYWYKQDSKKFLKIMFSYNNKELIINETVPNRFSPKSPDKAHLNLHINSLELGDSAVYFCASSHAGGQGYGYTFGSGTRLTVV.

This sequence joins TRBV19 and TRBJ1-1; the D call of TRBD1 rests on TCRdb alone, since no DNA is present to check it. There are 15 residues in the CDR3. From germline, CDR1 is LNHDA and CDR2 SQIVND (reference sequence). This CDR3 is CASSIAGTLNTEAFF.

The chain combines TRBV20-1 with TRBJ1-1; lacking DNA, the TRBD1 call made by TCRdb goes unchecked. The CDR3 covers 12 residues. Germline V gene data show CDR1 as DFQATT and CDR2 as SNEGSKA (reference sequence). The CDR3 loop is CSARVGGTEAFF.

V is TRBV6-5 and J is TRBJ1-1; no DNA is available, so the TRBD1 call from TCRdb remains unchecked. Germline V gene sequence: CDR1 MNHEY, CDR2 SVGAGI. This CDR3 spans 13 amino acids. The chain's CDR3 is CASRLTGGTEAFF.

The rearrangement links TRBV3-1 to TRBJ2-7; TCRdb's D call, TRBD1, is unchecked because there is no DNA. Germline V gene sequence: CDR1 LGHDT, CDR2 YNNKEL (reference sequence). The CDR3 consists of 15 residues. CDR3 sequence reads: CASSQESRGRYEQYF.

The chain carries TRBV7-2 and TRBJ1-5. The germline V gene has CDR1 SGHTA and CDR2 FQGNSA. CDR3 length: 14 amino acids. The CDR3 is CASSLSVFNQPQHF.

The V call is TRBV18, the J call TRBJ2-1. Germline-derived CDR1 and CDR2 are KGHSH and LQKENI. CDR3 length: 16 amino acids. Here the CDR3 reads CASSPGSQSSYNEQFF.

The rearrangement links TRBV20-1 to TRBJ1-1. The CDR3 totals 12 residues. From germline, CDR1 is DFQATT and CDR2 SNEGSKA (reference sequence). The CDR3 reads CSASRLNTEAFF.

The gene calls are TRBV19 and TRBJ1-5; TCRdb picks TRBD1, but there is no DNA to check that call. The CDR3 covers 13 residues. From germline, CDR1 is LNHDA and CDR2 SQIVND (reference sequence). The CDR3 reads CASRMAGSQPQHF.

The chain couples TRBV7-3 to TRBJ2-7. The CDR3 runs to 14 residues. Germline V lookup: CDR1 SGHTA, CDR2 FQGTGA. CDR3 sequence: CASSMDRRSGEQYF.

The chain joins TRBV30 to TRBJ1-5. The CDR3 runs 12 residues. CDR1 is GTSNPN and CDR2 is SVGIG in the germline V gene (reference sequence). The CDR3 sequence: CAWDRPDQPQHF.

This chain connects TRBV11-2 to TRBJ2-3. CDR1 and CDR2 (germline): SGHAT, FQNNGV. The CDR3 length is 14 residues. CDR3 protein: CASSLDPATDTQYF.